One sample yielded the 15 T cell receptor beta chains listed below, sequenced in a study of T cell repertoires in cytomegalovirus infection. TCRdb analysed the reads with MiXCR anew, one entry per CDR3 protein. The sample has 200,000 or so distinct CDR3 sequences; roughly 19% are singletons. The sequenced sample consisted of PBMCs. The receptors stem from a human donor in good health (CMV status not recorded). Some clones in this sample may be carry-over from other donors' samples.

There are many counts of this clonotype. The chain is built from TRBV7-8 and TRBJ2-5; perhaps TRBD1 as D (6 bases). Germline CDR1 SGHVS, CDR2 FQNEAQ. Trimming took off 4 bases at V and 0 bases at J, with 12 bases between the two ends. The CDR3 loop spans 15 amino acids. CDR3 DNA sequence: TGTGCCAGCAGCTCCGGGACAAAGTACCAAGAGACCCAGTACTTC. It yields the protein CASSSGTKYQETQYF.

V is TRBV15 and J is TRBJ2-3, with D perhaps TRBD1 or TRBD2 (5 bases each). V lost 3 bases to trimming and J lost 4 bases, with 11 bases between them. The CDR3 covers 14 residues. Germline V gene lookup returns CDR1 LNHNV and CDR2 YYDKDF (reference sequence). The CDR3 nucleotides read TGTGCCACCAGCAGGAACCTGGGGGCAGATACGCAGTATTTT. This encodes CATSRNLGADTQYF.

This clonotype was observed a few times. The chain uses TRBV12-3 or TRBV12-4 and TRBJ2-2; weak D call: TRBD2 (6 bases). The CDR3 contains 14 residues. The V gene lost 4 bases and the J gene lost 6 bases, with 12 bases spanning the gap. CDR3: CASSSTSYSGELFF. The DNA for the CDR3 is TGTGCCAGCAGTTCGACTAGTTACTCCGGGGAGCTGTTTTTT.

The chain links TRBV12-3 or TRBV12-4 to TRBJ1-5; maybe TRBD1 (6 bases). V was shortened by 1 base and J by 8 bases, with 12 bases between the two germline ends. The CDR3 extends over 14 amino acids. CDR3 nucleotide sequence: TGTGCCAGCAGTTTAGACAGGGAGGGCGAGCCCCAGCATTTT. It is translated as CASSLDREGEPQHF.

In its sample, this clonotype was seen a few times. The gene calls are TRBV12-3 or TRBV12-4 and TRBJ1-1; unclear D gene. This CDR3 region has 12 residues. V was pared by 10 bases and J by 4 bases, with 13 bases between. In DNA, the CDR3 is TGTGCCACCGGGGTATGGTCCACTGAAGCTTTCTTT. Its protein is CATGVWSTEAFF.

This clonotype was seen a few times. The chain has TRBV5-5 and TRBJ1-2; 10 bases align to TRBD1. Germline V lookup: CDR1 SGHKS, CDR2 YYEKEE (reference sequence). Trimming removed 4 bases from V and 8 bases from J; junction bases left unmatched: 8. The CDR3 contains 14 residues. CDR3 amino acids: CASSGRTGGEGYTF. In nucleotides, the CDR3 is TGTGCCAGCAGCGGCCGGACAGGGGGAGAGGGCTACACCTTC.

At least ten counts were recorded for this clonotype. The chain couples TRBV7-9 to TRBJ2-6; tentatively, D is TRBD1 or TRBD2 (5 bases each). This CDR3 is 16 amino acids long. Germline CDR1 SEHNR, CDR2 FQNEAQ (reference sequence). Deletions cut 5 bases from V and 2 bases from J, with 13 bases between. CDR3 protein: CASSELGGTGANVLTF. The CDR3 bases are TGTGCCAGCAGCGAACTTGGGGGAACTGGGGCCAACGTCCTGACTTTC.

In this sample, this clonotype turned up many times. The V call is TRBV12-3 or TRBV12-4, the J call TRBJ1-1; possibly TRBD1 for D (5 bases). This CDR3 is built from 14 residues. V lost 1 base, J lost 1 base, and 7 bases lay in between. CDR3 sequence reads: CASSLGDRNTEAFF. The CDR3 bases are TGTGCCAGCAGTTTAGGCGACAGGAACACTGAAGCTTTCTTT.

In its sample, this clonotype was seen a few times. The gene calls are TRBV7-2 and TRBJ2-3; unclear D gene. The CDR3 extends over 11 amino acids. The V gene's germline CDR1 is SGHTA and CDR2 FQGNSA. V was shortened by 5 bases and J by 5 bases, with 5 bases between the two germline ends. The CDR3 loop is CASSPQDTQYF. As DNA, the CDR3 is TGTGCCAGCAGCCCCCAAGATACGCAGTATTTT.

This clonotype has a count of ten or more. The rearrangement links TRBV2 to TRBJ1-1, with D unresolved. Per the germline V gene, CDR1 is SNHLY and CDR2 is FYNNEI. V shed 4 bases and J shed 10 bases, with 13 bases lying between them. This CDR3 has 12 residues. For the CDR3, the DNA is TGTGCCAGCAGTGTATTAGTTTTTGGAGCTTTCTTT. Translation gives CASSVLVFGAFF.

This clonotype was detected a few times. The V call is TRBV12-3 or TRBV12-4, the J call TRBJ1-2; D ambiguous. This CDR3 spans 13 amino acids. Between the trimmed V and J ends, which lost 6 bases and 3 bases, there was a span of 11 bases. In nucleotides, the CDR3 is TGTGCCAGCAGGCCAGGACGTTACTATGGCTACACCTTC. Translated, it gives CASRPGRYYGYTF.

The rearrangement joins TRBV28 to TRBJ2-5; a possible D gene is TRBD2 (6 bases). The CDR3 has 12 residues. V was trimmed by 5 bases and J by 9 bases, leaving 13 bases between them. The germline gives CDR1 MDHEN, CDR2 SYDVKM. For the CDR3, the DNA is TGTGCCAGCAGTCCGGGGACTTTTTCCCAGTACTTC. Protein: CASSPGTFSQYF.

The CDR3 sequence: CSALPLAGGQGETQYF. In DNA form, the CDR3 reads TGCAGTGCTCTACCTTTAGCGGGGGGCCAGGGGGAGACCCAGTACTTC. The chain carries TRBV20-1 and TRBJ2-5; 10 nucleotides align to TRBD2. There are 16 residues in the CDR3. Germline lookup yields CDR1 DFQATT and CDR2 SNEGSKA (reference sequence). V shed 5 bases and J 5 bases; nucleotides not matched to a gene: 14.

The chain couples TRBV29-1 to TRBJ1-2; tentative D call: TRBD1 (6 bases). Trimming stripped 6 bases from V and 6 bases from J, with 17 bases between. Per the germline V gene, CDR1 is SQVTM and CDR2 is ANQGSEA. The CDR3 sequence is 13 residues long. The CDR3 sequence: CSVEKHRENGYTF. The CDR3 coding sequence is TGCAGCGTAGAAAAGCACAGGGAGAATGGCTACACCTTC.

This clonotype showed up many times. CDR3 in DNA: TGTGCCAGCAGCCCCGTACCGAGGGCTCTCTCCTACGAGCAGTACTTC. Protein sequence: CASSPVPRALSYEQYF. The chain has TRBV7-6 and TRBJ2-7; possibly TRBD2 for D (5 bases). The CDR3 extends over 16 amino acids. Germline lookup yields CDR1 SGHVS and CDR2 FNYEAQ. Trimming took off 5 bases at V and 0 bases at J, with 17 bases between the two ends. The whole variable domain, remainder taken from reference TRBV7-6 and TRBJ2-7, is GAGVSQSPRYKVTKRGQDVALRCDPISGHVSLYWYRQALGQGPEFLTYFNYEAQQDKSGLPNDRFSAERPEGSISTLTIQRTEQRDSAMYRCASSPVPRALSYEQYFGPGTRLTVT.